This entry lists 18 T cell receptor beta chains sequenced from one sample in a study of T cells in Graves' hyperthyroidism and ophthalmopathy. Amplification of TCR beta CDR3 regions was performed using RNA transcripts as template. A first-round RT-PCR of the TCR CDR3 used the HTBI primer set. TCRdb recomputed calls from the multiplex PCR reads with MiXCR, one row per CDR3 protein. This table has about 770,000 distinct CDR3 sequences, 18% appearing once. Sequenced input: blood. The receptors come from a woman in her fifties or sixties with Graves' hyperthyroidism that later progressed to Graves' ophthalmopathy.

Worth noting for this clonotype: Its ends do not fully match the called genes, so a read error is possible. The rearrangement uses TRBV5-1 and TRBJ1-4, with D maybe TRBD1 (5 bases). Germline CDR1 is SGHRS and CDR2 is YFSETQ. CDR3 length equals 15 residues. CDR3 DNA sequence: TGTGCCAGCAGATTCAGGGTCGGGGCTAATGAAAAACTGTTTTTT. Translating gives CASRFRVGANEKLFF.

This clonotype was found a few times. The chain has TRBV20-1 and TRBJ2-3; 7 bases line up with TRBD1. Germline V CDR1 and CDR2: DFQATT, SNEGSKA (reference sequence). Trimming took 5 bases from V and 7 from J; bases not matched to a gene: 21. The CDR3 spans 17 residues. CDR3 nucleotide sequence: TGCAGTGCTGGACAACCCTTACAAGGGGGCACCTTACATACGCAGTATTTT. This encodes CSAGQPLQGGTLHTQYF.

This clonotype came up many times. The chain is built from TRBV3-1 and TRBJ1-1; 7 bases align to TRBD1. Germline V gene lookup returns CDR1 LGHDT and CDR2 YNNKEL (reference sequence). The CDR3 length is 13 residues. V shed 6 bases and J 4 bases; nucleotides not matched to a gene: 5. The CDR3 nucleotides read TGTGCCAGCAGAACACAGGGGAGCACTGAAGCTTTCTTT. It translates to CASRTQGSTEAFF.

The sample holds many counts of this clonotype. The rearrangement links TRBV11-2 to TRBJ2-7; a weak D match, TRBD1 (5 bases). CDR1 SGHAT and CDR2 FQNNGV come from the germline V gene. CDR3 length equals 14 residues. V lost 5 bases and J lost 2, with 13 bases in between. CDR3 residues: CASSADSHTYEQYF. DNA of the CDR3: TGTGCCAGCAGCGCCGACAGTCACACCTACGAGCAGTACTTC.

This chain uses TRBV5-1 with TRBJ1-4, with no clear D. CDR1 SGHRS and CDR2 YFSETQ come from the germline V gene. V dropped 0 bases and J dropped 5 bases, with 11 bases sitting between them. The CDR3 has 15 residues. The CDR3 spells CASSLARQENEKLFF. The CDR3 region has the DNA TGCGCCAGCAGCTTGGCCCGGCAGGAGAATGAAAAACTGTTTTTT. Full variable domain (rest looked up from reference TRBV5-1 and TRBJ1-4): KAGVTQTPRYLIKTRGQQVTLSCSPISGHRSVSWYQQTPGQGLQFLFEYFSETQRNKGNFPGRFSGRQFSNSRSEMNVSTLELGDSALYLCASSLARQENEKLFFGSGTQLSVL.

The sample holds many counts of this clonotype. V and J are TRBV6-6 and TRBJ2-5; D perhaps matches TRBD1 (5 bases). Germline CDR1 MNHNY, CDR2 SVGAGI (reference sequence). The germline V and J ends were trimmed by 0 bases and 5 bases, with 13 bases remaining between them. This CDR3 has 15 residues. The CDR3 DNA follows: TGTGCCAGCAGTTACTCGGGGCACCTTGTCGAGACCCAGTACTTC. This translates into CASSYSGHLVETQYF.

The chain recombines TRBV6-5 with TRBJ1-6; tentatively, D is TRBD1 (5 bases). V was cut by 2 bases and J by 7 bases, with 15 bases left in between. Germline CDR1 and CDR2: MNHEY and SVGAGI. The CDR3 runs 16 residues. In nucleotides, the CDR3 is TGTGCCAGCAGTTACGAATCCCCAGGGCCAAATTCACCCCTCCACTTT. This sequence encodes CASSYESPGPNSPLHF.

CDR3 region: CASSLHPPLSSGGETQYF. For the CDR3, the DNA is TGTGCCAGCTCACTTCACCCCCCCCTCTCTAGCGGGGGTGAGACCCAGTACTTC. The chain combines TRBV18 with TRBJ2-5, with TRBD2 identical over 10 bases. Germline CDR1 reads KGHSH; CDR2 reads LQKENI. J was trimmed by 5 bases and V by 4 bases; bases with no gene match: 16. The CDR3 spans 18 residues.

This clonotype was detected many times. The chain employs TRBV6-2 or TRBV6-3 and TRBJ2-1, with D perhaps given as TRBD1 or TRBD2 (5 bases each). Trimming stripped 5 bases from V and 5 bases from J, with 16 bases between. The CDR3 consists of 15 residues. Germline CDR1 reads MNHEY; CDR2 reads SVGEGT. CDR3 sequence: CASSPYGATDNEQFF. The CDR3 region has the DNA TGTGCCAGCAGTCCCTACGGGGCTACCGACAATGAGCAGTTCTTC.

This clonotype occurred a few times. The chain couples TRBV30 to TRBJ2-7; 9 nucleotides align to TRBD1. CDR3 length: 14 residues. The V segment lost 4 bases and the J segment 2 bases; nucleotides outside the gene matches: 6. The germline gives CDR1 GTSNPN, CDR2 SVGIG (reference sequence). CDR3 amino acids: CAWKQTGGAYEQYF. The CDR3 DNA reads as TGTGCCTGGAAACAGACAGGGGGGGCCTACGAGCAGTACTTC.

The chain is built from TRBV5-5 and TRBJ2-1, with 7 bases lining up with TRBD1. With V trimmed by 4 bases and J by 5 bases, 6 bases remained unmatched. In germline, CDR1 is SGHKS, CDR2 YYEKEE (reference sequence). The CDR3 extends over 14 amino acids. The CDR3 sequence is CASSLGQAHNEQFF. The CDR3 DNA is TGTGCCAGCAGCCTCGGACAGGCCCACAATGAGCAGTTCTTC.

This clonotype was found a few times. The rearrangement uses TRBV19 and TRBJ1-2; 7 bases agree with TRBD1. From germline, CDR1 is LNHDA and CDR2 SQIVND (reference sequence). V was pared by 10 bases and J by 4 bases, with 6 bases of the junction left unmatched. This CDR3 is 12 amino acids long. In DNA, the CDR3 is TGTGCCACCCGGGACAGTTCCTATGGCTACACCTTC. This gives the protein CATRDSSYGYTF.

This clonotype came up many times. The chain carries TRBV11-1 and TRBJ1-1; D gene ambiguous. The CDR3 length is 14 residues. V lost 2 bases and J lost 1, with 8 bases in between. Germline-derived CDR1 and CDR2 are SGHAT and FQDESV (reference sequence). For the CDR3, the DNA is TGTGCCAGCAGCTTAACAGACAAGAACACTGAAGCTTTCTTT. Its protein is CASSLTDKNTEAFF.

The chain is built from TRBV27 and TRBJ1-4, with unresolved D. V was cut by 4 bases and J by 4 bases, with 7 bases left in between. The germline V gene has CDR1 MNHEY and CDR2 SMNVEV (reference sequence). The CDR3 runs 13 residues. CDR3 loop: CASSSSGNEKLFF. The CDR3, as DNA: TGTGCCAGCAGTTCATCGGGTAATGAAAAACTGTTTTTT.

This clonotype was detected many times. The V gene is TRBV11-2, the J gene TRBJ2-7; TRBD1 matches at 7 bases. The germline gives CDR1 SGHAT, CDR2 FQNNGV. The V gene end was trimmed by 5 bases and the J gene end by 2 bases; junction bases not matched to a gene: 9. This CDR3 region has 15 residues. The CDR3 DNA follows: TGTGCCAGCAGCGGGAAGCAGGGGGTGGCCTACGAGCAGTACTTC. Translating it yields CASSGKQGVAYEQYF.

This clonotype was picked up a small number of times. The V and J genes are TRBV20-1 and TRBJ2-7; tentative D call: TRBD2 (5 bases). Trimming shortened V by 0 bases and J by 1 base, and 10 bases separated the two germline ends. The CDR3 runs 14 residues. Germline loops: CDR1 DFQATT, CDR2 SNEGSKA (reference sequence). The CDR3 sequence is CSARDGRTSYEQYF. The CDR3, as DNA: TGCAGTGCTAGAGATGGGAGAACTTCCTACGAGCAGTACTTC.

V is TRBV20-1 and J is TRBJ1-5; D unclear. Trimming pared 0 bases from V and 6 bases from J, leaving 12 bases between. The germline gives CDR1 DFQATT, CDR2 SNEGSKA (reference sequence). CDR3 length: 14 residues. CDR3 in amino acids: CSARDNRGGQPQHF. Here the CDR3 DNA reads TGCAGTGCTAGAGATAACCGGGGAGGTCAGCCCCAGCATTTT.

This clonotype was observed at least ten times. The chain recombines TRBV20-1 with TRBJ2-5, with 9 bases fitting TRBD2. The germline V gene encodes CDR1 DFQATT and CDR2 SNEGSKA (reference sequence). Trimming took 4 bases from V and 5 from J; bases not matched to a gene: 20. This CDR3 region has 18 residues. CDR3 bases: TGCAGTGCTAAAAGAGCGGGACTAGCTAGGCTCGTACTGGAGACCCAGTACTTC. Translating it yields CSAKRAGLARLVLETQYF.